A selection of T cell receptor beta chains follows, all from one sample in a study of post-analysis software for immune sequencing data. Using its own MiXCR run on the PCR reads, TCRdb lists one record per CDR3 protein. In the table there are approximately 180,000 distinct CDR3 sequences, roughly 31% of which are singletons. Source material: blood. The source is a girl aged 10 to 17 with multiple sclerosis. The CDR3 runs from the conserved cysteine through the conserved F or W. D genes are given only for firm matches. Clone size, where shown, is once, few, many, or a class for clones that have expanded.

TRBJ2-7	many	TRBD1	TRBV11-2	TGTGCCAGCAGCTTAGCCGCCGGGACAGGGTCCTACGAGCAGTACTTC	CASSLAAGTGSYEQYF
TRBJ1-4	.	.	TRBV20-1	TGCAGTGCCCTCTGGGGAACTAATGAAAAACTGTTTTTT	CSALWGTNEKLFF
TRBJ2-1	.	.	TRBV9	TGTGCCGGCAGCACCCAAGGGCCCGTTCAGTTCTTC	CAGSTQGPVQFF
TRBJ2-7	many	.	TRBV5-1	TGCGCCAGCAGCCCCCGGCCGGGACTGGAGTACGAGCAGTACTTC	CASSPRPGLEYEQYF
TRBJ1-1	few	.	TRBV5-5	TGTGCCAGCAGCCTCACCGGGGGGGGCGTTAGGACTGAAGCTTTCTTT	CASSLTGGGVRTEAFF
TRBJ2-7	many	.	TRBV28	TGTGCCAGCAGTTTAGACAGACAGTACGAGCAGTACTTC	CASSLDRQYEQYF
TRBJ1-1	.	.	TRBV2	TGTGCCAGCAGCTTCCAGTGGAATGAAGCTTTCTTT	CASSFQWNEAFF
TRBJ2-5	.	TRBD2	TRBV11-2	TGTGCCAGCAGCCAACTAGCGGGAGGACCGGCGGGAGGCCAAGAGACCCAGTACTTC	CASSQLAGGPAGGQETQYF
TRBJ1-3	.	.	TRBV20-1	TGCAGTGCTAGGGGCTCTGGAAACACCATATATTTT	CSARGSGNTIYF
TRBJ2-1	many	.	TRBV3-1	TGTGCCAGCAGCCAAGGGGAATGGGCCGGTGAGCAGTTCTTC	CASSQGEWAGEQFF
TRBJ1-2	few	.	TRBV2	TGTGCCAGCAGTGACGACATTGAAGGCTACACCTTC	CASSDDIEGYTF
TRBJ2-4	.	TRBD2	TRBV3-1	TGTGCCAGCAGCCAAGATGCTAGCGGGAGGGCCCCGTACTTC	CASSQDASGRAPYF